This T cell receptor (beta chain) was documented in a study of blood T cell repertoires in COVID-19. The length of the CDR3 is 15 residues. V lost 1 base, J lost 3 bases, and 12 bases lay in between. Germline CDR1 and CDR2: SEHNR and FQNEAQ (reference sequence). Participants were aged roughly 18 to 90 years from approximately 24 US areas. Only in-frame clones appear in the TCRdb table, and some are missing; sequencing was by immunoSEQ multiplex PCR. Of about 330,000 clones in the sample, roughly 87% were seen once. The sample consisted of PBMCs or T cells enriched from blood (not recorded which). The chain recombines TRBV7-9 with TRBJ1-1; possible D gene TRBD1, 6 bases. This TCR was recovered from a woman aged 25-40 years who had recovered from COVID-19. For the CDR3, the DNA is TGTGCCAGCAGCTTAGATGGGAGGGGGGACACTGAAGCTTTCTTT. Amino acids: CASSLDGRGDTEAFF.